The clone carrying this TCR beta chain appeared many times. Its specificity is not known. Preparation of the unsorted libraries drew on 2 million PBMCs stored at -80 C. TCRdb passed the 5' RACE reads through MiXCR, listing each CDR3 protein once. Seen here are tens of thousands of distinct CDR3 sequences, 3.5% to 5.5% observed once, and the top ten hold approximately 6.9%. The data were obtained in a study of neurological immune-mediated disorders. The study, taken as a whole, reports: Phylogenetic analysis grouped 18 of 34 multiple sclerosis patients' repertoires together, suggesting a possible repertoire signature.

CDR3 length equals 13 residues. The germline V and J ends were trimmed by 5 bases and 1 base, with 4 bases remaining between them. The germline gives CDR1 KGHDR, CDR2 SFDVKD. This chain connects TRBV24-1 to TRBJ2-2; D is ambiguous. This receptor was taken from a young man with multiple sclerosis. Specimen: PBMCs. CDR3 amino acids: CATSVLNTGELFF. In DNA form, the CDR3 reads TGTGCCACCAGTGTCTTGAACACCGGGGAGCTGTTTTTT.